This T cell receptor beta chain was found in a study of T-cell reconstitution after alpha-beta-depleted transplantation in children. General study points: For some patients, TCRbeta diversity was high at day 60 because of recipient T cells and thymic progenitors that survived. About two months after transplant, alpha-beta T cells reportedly came from several hundred expanded graft clones. Newly produced T cells mostly accounted for T-cell counts and diversity one year post-transplant.

This clonotype was seen once. The antigen is undetermined. CDR3 size: 15 residues. Trimming removed 0 bases from V and 7 bases from J, with 14 bases in between. CDR1 and CDR2 (germline): SGDLS, YYNGEE. The TCRbeta library incorporated unique molecular identifiers. TCRdb reanalysed the PCR reads using MiXCR and keeps one entry per CDR3 protein. Here the sample spans 400,000 to 450,000 distinct CDR3 sequences, roughly 44% being singletons. The sample here was PBMCs, taken before TCRalphabeta/CD19-depleted stem cell transplant. This chain connects TRBV9 to TRBJ1-5; D remains unclear. This receptor was identified in a girl aged 2 to 10 with aplastic anemia, due to receive a stem cell transplant. DNA of the CDR3: TGTGCCAGCAGCGTAGATGGAGGAGTTAAACAGCCCCAGCATTTT. Protein: CASSVDGGVKQPQHF.